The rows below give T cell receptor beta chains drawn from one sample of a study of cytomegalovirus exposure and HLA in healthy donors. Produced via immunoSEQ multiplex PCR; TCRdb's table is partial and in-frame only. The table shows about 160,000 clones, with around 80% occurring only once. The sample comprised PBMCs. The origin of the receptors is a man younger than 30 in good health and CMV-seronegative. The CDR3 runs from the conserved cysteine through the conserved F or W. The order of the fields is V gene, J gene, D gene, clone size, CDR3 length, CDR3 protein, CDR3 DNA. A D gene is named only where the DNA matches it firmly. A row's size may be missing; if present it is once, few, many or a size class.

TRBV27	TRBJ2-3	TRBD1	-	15	CASSLSGQAVDTQYF	TGTGCCAGCAGTTTATCGGGACAGGCCGTAGATACGCAGTATTTT
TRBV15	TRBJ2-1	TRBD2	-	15	CATSRVAGVGNEQFF	TGTGCCACCAGCAGAGTAGCGGGAGTCGGAAATGAGCAGTTCTTC
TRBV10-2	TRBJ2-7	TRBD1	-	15	CASTNPGQGDYEQYF	TGCGCCAGCACCAACCCGGGACAGGGTGACTACGAGCAGTACTTC
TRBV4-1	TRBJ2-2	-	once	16	CASSPPGGRGTGELFF	TGCGCCAGCAGCCCCCCCGGAGGGAGGGGGACCGGGGAGCTGTTTTTT
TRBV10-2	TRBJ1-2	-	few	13	CASSIAVNSGYTF	TGCGCCAGCAGTATTGCAGTAAATTCCGGCTACACCTTC
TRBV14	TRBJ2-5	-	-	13	CASSLPGGKTQYF	TGTGCCAGCAGCCTCCCTGGGGGGAAAACCCAGTACTTC
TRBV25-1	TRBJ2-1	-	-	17	CASSTQTVTRSYNEQFF	TGTGCCAGCAGTACGCAAACCGTGACTAGATCCTACAATGAGCAGTTCTTC
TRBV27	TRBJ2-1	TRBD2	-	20	CASSPAPRGTITRPYNEQFF	TGTGCCAGCAGTCCCGCGCCCCGGGGGACTATAACACGCCCCTACAATGAGCAGTTCTTC
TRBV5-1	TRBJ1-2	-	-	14	CASSSSSRVYGYTF	TGCGCCAGCAGCTCATCCTCCAGGGTCTATGGCTACACCTTC
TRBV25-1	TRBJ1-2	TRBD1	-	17	CASSALGLDRGNYGYTF	TGTGCCAGCAGTGCCCTAGGTTTGGACAGGGGTAACTATGGCTACACCTTC
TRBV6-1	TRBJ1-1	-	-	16	CASSEDWGGMNTEAFF	TGTGCCAGCAGTGAAGACTGGGGGGGCATGAACACTGAAGCTTTCTTT
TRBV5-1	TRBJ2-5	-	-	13	CASSLGAGETQYF	TGCGCCAGCAGCTTGGGAGCGGGAGAGACCCAGTACTTC
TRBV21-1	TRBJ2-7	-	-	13	CASRTATQGKQYF	TGTGCCAGCAGGACCGCTACTCAGGGGAAGCAGTACTTC
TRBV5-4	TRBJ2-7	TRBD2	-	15	CASTVTGLGSYEQYF	TGTGCCAGCACCGTCACGGGACTAGGGTCCTACGAGCAGTACTTC
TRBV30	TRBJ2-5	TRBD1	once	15	CAWSVGQGNGETQYF	TGTGCCTGGAGTGTAGGACAGGGGAATGGGGAGACCCAGTACTTC
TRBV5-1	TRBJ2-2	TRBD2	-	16	CASSPTSGRNTGELFF	TGCGCCAGCTCCCCGACTAGCGGGAGGAACACCGGGGAGCTGTTTTTT
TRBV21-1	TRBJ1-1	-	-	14	CASTSGVLNTEAFF	TGTGCCAGCACCTCGGGGGTTCTGAACACTGAAGCTTTCTTT
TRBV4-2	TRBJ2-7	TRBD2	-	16	CASSQPTSGSGNEQYF	TGTGCCAGCAGCCAACCGACTAGCGGGAGTGGAAACGAGCAGTACTTC
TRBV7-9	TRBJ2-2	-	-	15	CSSIISGGFTGELFF	TGTTCCAGCATCATCTCCGGAGGCTTCACCGGGGAGCTGTTTTTT
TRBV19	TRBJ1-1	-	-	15	CASSISGTGSTEAFF	TGTGCCAGTAGTATTAGCGGGACCGGGAGCACTGAAGCTTTCTTT
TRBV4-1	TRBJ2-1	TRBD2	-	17	CASSPVTSGSRYNEQFF	TGCGCCAGCAGCCCCGTGACTAGCGGGAGCCGCTACAATGAGCAGTTCTTC
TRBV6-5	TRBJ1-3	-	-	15	CASTKDSYSGNTIYF	TGTGCCAGCACCAAGGACAGTTACTCTGGAAACACCATATATTTT
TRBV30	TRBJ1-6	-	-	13	CAWSGGNNSPLHF	TGTGCCTGGAGCGGAGGGAATAATTCACCCCTCCACTTT
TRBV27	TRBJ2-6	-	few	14	CATTYRSGANVLTF	TGTGCCACAACGTACAGGTCTGGGGCCAACGTCCTGACTTTC
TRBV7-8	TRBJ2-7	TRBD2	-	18	CASSFYPVSTSGSWEQYF	TGTGCCAGCAGCTTCTACCCCGTTTCTACTAGCGGGAGCTGGGAGCAGTACTTC
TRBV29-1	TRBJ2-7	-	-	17	CSVEGGLEGRSSYEQYF	TGCAGCGTTGAAGGCGGACTGGAGGGCAGGAGCTCCTACGAGCAGTACTTC
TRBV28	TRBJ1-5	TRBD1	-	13	CASQGQGGRPQHF	TGTGCCAGCCAGGGACAGGGAGGTCGGCCCCAGCATTTT
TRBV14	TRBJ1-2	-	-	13	CASSFGEGSGYTF	TGTGCCAGCAGCTTCGGGGAAGGGTCCGGCTACACCTTC
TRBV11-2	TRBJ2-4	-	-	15	CASSLGTLAKNIQYF	TGTGCCAGCAGCTTAGGGACTCTAGCCAAAAACATTCAGTACTTC
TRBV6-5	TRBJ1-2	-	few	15	CASSYREGGIRGYTF	TGTGCCAGCAGTTACAGGGAGGGGGGGATAAGAGGCTACACCTTC
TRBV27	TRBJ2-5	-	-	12	CASKSPGETQYF	TGTGCCAGCAAATCCCCAGGGGAGACCCAGTACTTC
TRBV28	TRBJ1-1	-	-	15	CASLGWTALNTEAFF	TGTGCCAGCCTCGGATGGACAGCCCTGAACACTGAAGCTTTCTTT
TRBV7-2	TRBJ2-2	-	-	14	CASSRQHNTGELFF	TGTGCCAGCAGCAGACAGCACAACACCGGGGAGCTGTTTTTT
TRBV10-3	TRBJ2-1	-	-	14	CAISESGTSGEQFF	TGTGCCATCAGTGAGTCGGGCACCTCAGGTGAGCAGTTCTTC
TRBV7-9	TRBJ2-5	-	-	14	CASSEASAWGTQYF	TGTGCCAGCAGCGAAGCTAGCGCTTGGGGGACCCAGTACTTC
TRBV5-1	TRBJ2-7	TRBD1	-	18	CASRKTGSARAERYEQYF	TGCGCCAGCAGAAAGACAGGGAGCGCCCGGGCGGAGCGCTACGAGCAGTACTTC
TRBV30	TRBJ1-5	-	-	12	CAWSVGGQPQHF	TGTGCCTGGAGCGTAGGGGGTCAGCCCCAGCATTTT